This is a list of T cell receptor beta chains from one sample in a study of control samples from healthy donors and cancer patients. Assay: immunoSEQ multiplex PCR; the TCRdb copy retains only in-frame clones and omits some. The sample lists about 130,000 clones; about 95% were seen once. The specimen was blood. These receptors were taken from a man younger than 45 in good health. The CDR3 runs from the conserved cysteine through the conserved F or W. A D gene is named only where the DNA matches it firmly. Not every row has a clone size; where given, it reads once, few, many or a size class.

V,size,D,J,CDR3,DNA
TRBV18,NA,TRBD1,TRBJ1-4,CASSRTGNEKLFF,TGTGCCAGCTCAAGGACAGGGAACGAAAAACTGTTTTTT
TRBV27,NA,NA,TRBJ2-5,CASSLSGTPLGETQYF,TGTGCCAGCAGTTTATCCGGGACCCCCTTGGGAGAGACCCAGTACTTC
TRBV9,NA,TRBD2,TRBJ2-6,CASSVDGVVLAGPGANVLTF,TGTGCCAGCAGCGTAGACGGCGTTGTGCTAGCGGGTCCTGGGGCCAACGTCCTGACTTTC
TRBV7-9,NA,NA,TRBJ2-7,CASSLAGLAYEQYF,TGTGCCAGCAGCTTAGCCGGTCTAGCTTACGAGCAGTACTTC
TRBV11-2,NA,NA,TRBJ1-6,CASSLNNSPLHF,TGTGCCAGCAGCTTAAACAATTCACCCCTCCACTTT
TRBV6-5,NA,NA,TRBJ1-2,CASSYKWAPVEYGYTF,TGTGCCAGCAGTTACAAGTGGGCTCCCGTCGAATATGGCTACACCTTC
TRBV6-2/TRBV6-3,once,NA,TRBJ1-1,CASSYSANTEAFF,TGTGCCAGCAGTTACTCAGCGAACACTGAAGCTTTCTTT
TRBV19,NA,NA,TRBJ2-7,CASSREAMPAYEQYF,TGTGCCAGTAGTAGGGAGGCCATGCCAGCCTACGAGCAGTACTTC
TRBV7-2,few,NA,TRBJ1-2,CASSLIYGRGGGYTF,TGTGCCAGCAGCTTAATTTACGGCCGAGGGGGTGGCTACACCTTC
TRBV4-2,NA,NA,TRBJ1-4,CASSPGATNEKLFF,TGTGCCAGCAGCCCCGGAGCAACTAATGAAAAACTGTTTTTT